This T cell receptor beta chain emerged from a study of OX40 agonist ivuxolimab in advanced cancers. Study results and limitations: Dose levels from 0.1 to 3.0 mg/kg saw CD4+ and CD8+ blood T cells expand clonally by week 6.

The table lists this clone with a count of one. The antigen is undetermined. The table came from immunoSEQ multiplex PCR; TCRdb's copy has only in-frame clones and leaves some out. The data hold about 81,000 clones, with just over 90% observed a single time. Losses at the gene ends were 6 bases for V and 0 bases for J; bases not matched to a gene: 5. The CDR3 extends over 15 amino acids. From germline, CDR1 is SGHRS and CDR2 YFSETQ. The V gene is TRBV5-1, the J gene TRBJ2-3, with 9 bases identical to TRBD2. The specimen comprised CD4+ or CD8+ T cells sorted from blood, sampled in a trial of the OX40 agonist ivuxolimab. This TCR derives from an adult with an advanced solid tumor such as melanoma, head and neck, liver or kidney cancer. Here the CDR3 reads CASKGGGASTDTQYF. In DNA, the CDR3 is TGCGCCAGCAAGGGCGGGGGGGCCAGCACAGATACGCAGTATTTT.